Described below is a single T cell receptor (beta chain) sequence and its context. Its cognate antigen is unknown. Trimming removed 7 bases at V and 1 base at J, with 4 bases between. The CDR3 runs 11 residues. In germline, CDR1 is SEHNR, CDR2 FQNEAQ (reference sequence). These data originate in a study of OX40 agonist ivuxolimab in advanced cancers. Study-wide results and limits: Expanded clones were, on average, more numerous in CD8+ T cells than in CD4+.

Clones were read by immunoSEQ multiplex PCR, and TCRdb kept only the in-frame ones, dropping some. The sample has approximately 44,000 clones, more than 75% seen once; the top ten hold more than 10%. This sample comprised CD4+ or CD8+ T cells sorted from blood, obtained in a trial of the OX40 agonist ivuxolimab. This rearrangement joins TRBV7-9 to TRBJ1-1, with unresolved D. This clonotype was sampled from an adult with an advanced solid tumor such as melanoma, head and neck, liver or kidney cancer. The CDR3 loop is CASTRNTEAFF. CDR3 coding DNA: TGTGCCAGCACCCGGAACACTGAAGCTTTCTTT. The variable domain in full, completed from reference TRBV7-9 and TRBJ1-1, reads DTGVSQNPRHKITKRGQNVTFRCDPISEHNRLYWYRQTLGQGPEFLTYFQNEAQLEKSRLLSDRFSAERPKGSFSTLEIQRTEQGDSAMYLCASTRNTEAFFGQGTRLTVV.